What follows are 4 T cell receptor beta chains derived from one specimen sequenced in a study of identifying expanded T cells in peripheral blood. TCRdb's copy holds only in-frame clones and misses some; the assay was immunoSEQ multiplex PCR. Of some 90,000 clones detected, approximately 86% appear once; the ten largest clones hold over 5%. Material for sequencing was blood. The receptor source for this set is a person aged 18 to 70 in good health.

The chain couples TRBV9 to TRBJ2-5; D is unclear. The germline V gene has CDR1 SGDLS and CDR2 YYNGEE. The CDR3 length is 11 residues. The V gene lost 5 bases and the J gene lost 5 bases, with 7 bases spanning the gap. CDR3 DNA: TGTGCCAGCAGGGTGGGGGAGACCCAGTACTTC. Protein sequence: CASRVGETQYF.

V usage is TRBV29-1 and J usage is TRBJ1-1; D gene uncertain. CDR3 length equals 12 residues. Germline V gene lookup returns CDR1 SQVTM and CDR2 ANQGSEA. V was cut by 3 bases and J by 0 bases, with 5 bases left in between. CDR3 bases: TGCAGCGTTGACGAGATGAACACTGAAGCTTTCTTT. It specifies CSVDEMNTEAFF.

This rearrangement joins TRBV19 to TRBJ1-3; no reliable D call. This CDR3 contains 12 residues. From germline, CDR1 is LNHDA and CDR2 SQIVND (reference sequence). The germline V and J ends were trimmed by 4 bases and 4 bases, with 5 bases remaining between them. As DNA, the CDR3 is TGTGCCAGTAGTAGGGAAGGAAACACCATATATTTT. Its translation: CASSREGNTIYF.

The chain links TRBV5-6 to TRBJ2-3, with a weak D call TRBD1 (7 bases). Trimming took off 0 bases at V and 4 bases at J, with 18 bases between the two ends. The CDR3 is made up of 17 amino acids. CDR1 and CDR2 from the germline V gene are SGHDT and YYEEEE. This CDR3 reads CASSLAGGQRRADTQYF. As DNA, the CDR3 is TGTGCCAGCAGCTTGGCCGGGGGACAGAGACGCGCAGATACGCAGTATTTT.